This is a list of T cell receptor beta chains from one sample in a study of blood T cell repertoires in COVID-19. The method was immunoSEQ multiplex PCR; TCRdb's version includes in-frame clones alone and lacks a portion of them. Of some 210,000 clones in the sample, about 86% were seen once. The sample comprised PBMCs or T cells enriched from blood (not recorded which). These receptors came from a woman aged 50 to 65 with acute COVID-19. The CDR3 runs from the conserved cysteine through the conserved F or W. D genes are given only for firm matches. Size values are once, few and many counts, or a class for expanded clones, and some rows have none.

clone size,V gene,J gene,D gene,CDR3 DNA,CDR3 protein
.,TRBV28,TRBJ2-7,TRBD2,TGTGCCAGCAGTTTGGCCGGGACTAGCAGCTACGAGCAGTACTTC,CASSLAGTSSYEQYF
.,TRBV15,TRBJ1-2,.,TGTGCCACCAGCAGAGATATCACAGTAACTGGCTACACCTTC,CATSRDITVTGYTF
.,TRBV11-2,TRBJ2-6,.,TGTGCCAGCAGCCCTCGTTCTGGGGCCAACGTCCTGACTTTC,CASSPRSGANVLTF
.,TRBV19,TRBJ2-2,TRBD2,TGTGCCAGTAGTATTGGCGGGGGAGGGATGGAGGAGCTGTTTTTT,CASSIGGGGMEELFF
.,TRBV24-1,TRBJ1-5,TRBD1,TGTGCCACCAGTGATCCCCGACAGGGGAAGAGCAATCAGCCCCAGCATTTT,CATSDPRQGKSNQPQHF
.,TRBV7-2,TRBJ2-2,.,TGTGCCAGCAGCCAATATAGCAACACCGGGGAGCTGTTTTTT,CASSQYSNTGELFF
.,TRBV11-2,TRBJ1-4,TRBD1,TGTGCCAGCAGCTTAGGACGGACAGGGCTCGCTAATGAAAAACTGTTTTTT,CASSLGRTGLANEKLFF
.,TRBV6-5,TRBJ2-3,TRBD1,TGTGCCAGCAGTTACCCGGGACAGGCCCTCACAGATACGCAGTATTTT,CASSYPGQALTDTQYF
.,TRBV7-2,TRBJ2-7,.,TGTGCCAGCAGCTCAAGAAGACTGGTAAGCTCCTACGAGCAGTACTTC,CASSSRRLVSSYEQYF
once,TRBV4-3,TRBJ1-2,.,TGCGCCAGCAGCCAAGATAGAGGGACAAGGGTTGGCTACACCTTC,CASSQDRGTRVGYTF
once,TRBV7-9,TRBJ2-2,.,TGTGCCACTAATAGGGAGCCGAACACCGGGGAGCTGTTTTTT,CATNREPNTGELFF
.,TRBV27,TRBJ1-1,TRBD1,TGTGCCAGCAGGCACACAGGGGGCACTGAAGCTTTCTTT,CASRHTGGTEAFF
.,TRBV19,TRBJ1-5,.,TGTGCCAGTAAAGAAATAGGGGGCAATCAGCCCCAGCATTTT,CASKEIGGNQPQHF
.,TRBV6-2/TRBV6-3,TRBJ1-5,.,TGTGCCAGCAGTTACGGGCAGCATGGCAATCAGCCCCAGCATTTT,CASSYGQHGNQPQHF
.,TRBV4-2,TRBJ2-5,.,TGTGCCAGCAGCCAAGACTTGAGGGCAGAGACCCAGTACTTC,CASSQDLRAETQYF
.,TRBV4-3,TRBJ2-3,TRBD1,TGCGCCAGCAGCCATCGGGACAGGGTCGCAGATACGCAGTATTTT,CASSHRDRVADTQYF
.,TRBV28,TRBJ2-3,TRBD2,TGTGCCAGCAGGGCAGGACTAGTCGGCACAGATACGCAGTATTTT,CASRAGLVGTDTQYF
few,TRBV30,TRBJ1-2,.,TGTGCCTGGAGTGGAGGTGGACGGGACGGACGGGGACTTAACTATGGCTACACCTTC,CAWSGGGRDGRGLNYGYTF
.,TRBV4-1,TRBJ1-3,.,TGCGCCAGCAGCTTAGCACAACTCTCTGGAAACACCATATATTTT,CASSLAQLSGNTIYF
.,TRBV23-1,TRBJ1-3,TRBD1,TGCGCCAGCAGTCAATTGGCCAGGGGGACTGGAAACACCATATATTTT,CASSQLARGTGNTIYF
.,TRBV4-3,TRBJ1-1,.,TGCGCCAGCAGCCATTACAACGCGAACACTGAAGCTTTCTTT,CASSHYNANTEAFF
.,TRBV19,TRBJ2-7,TRBD2,TGTGCCAGTAGAGAAAGCGGGAGGCTGATTTACGAGCAGTACTTC,CASRESGRLIYEQYF
once,TRBV6-5,TRBJ2-3,.,TGTGCCAGCAGGACCACCGGGGGGCCAGATACGCAGTATTTT,CASRTTGGPDTQYF
.,TRBV28,TRBJ2-2,.,TGTGCCAGCAGTTTAACGGGAACAAGAACAGGGCCCGGGGAGCTGTTTTTT,CASSLTGTRTGPGELFF
.,TRBV5-6,TRBJ1-1,TRBD1,TGTGCCAGCAGCGGAACAGGGGGTGTAGCTTTCTTT,CASSGTGGVAFF
.,TRBV6-2/TRBV6-3,TRBJ1-6,TRBD1,TGTGCCAGCAGTCCAGGGGGCGCGCAGATTTCACCCCTCCACTTT,CASSPGGAQISPLHF